This TCR beta chain emerged from a study of OX40 agonist ivuxolimab in advanced cancers. Study-wide points: Among patients with partial responses at 0.1-3.0 mg/kg, clonal expansion was among the lowest.

The protocol was immunoSEQ multiplex PCR, while the TCRdb copy is restricted to in-frame clones and leaves out a portion. The sample contains about 120,000 clones, around 87% of which appear only once. This clone has a handful of counts. What it recognizes is unknown. Sequencing used CD4+ or CD8+ T cells sorted from blood, obtained in a trial of the OX40 agonist ivuxolimab. This receptor was obtained from an adult with an advanced solid tumor such as melanoma, head and neck, liver or kidney cancer.

The CDR3 bases are TGTGCCAGCAGCTCACTCGAGAGAAACTATGGCTACACCTTC. This codes for CASSSLERNYGYTF. The chain joins TRBV5-4 to TRBJ1-2; D call uncertain. Germline V lookup: CDR1 SGHNT, CDR2 YYREEE (reference sequence). CDR3 size: 14 residues. The ends were cut back, 3 bases at V and 2 bases at J, with 11 bases in the middle.